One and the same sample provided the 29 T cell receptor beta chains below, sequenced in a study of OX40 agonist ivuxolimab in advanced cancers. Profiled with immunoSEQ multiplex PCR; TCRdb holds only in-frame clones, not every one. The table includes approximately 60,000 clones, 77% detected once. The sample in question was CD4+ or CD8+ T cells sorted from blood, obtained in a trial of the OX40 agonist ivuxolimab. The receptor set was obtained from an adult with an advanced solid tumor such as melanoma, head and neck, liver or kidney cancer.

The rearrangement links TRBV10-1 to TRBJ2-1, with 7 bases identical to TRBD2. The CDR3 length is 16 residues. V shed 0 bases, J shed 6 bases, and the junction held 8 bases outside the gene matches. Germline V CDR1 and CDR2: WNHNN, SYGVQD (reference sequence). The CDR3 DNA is TGCGCCAGCAGTGAGTCATCAGGACTAGGTCGCAATGAGCAGTTCTTC. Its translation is CASSESSGLGRNEQFF.

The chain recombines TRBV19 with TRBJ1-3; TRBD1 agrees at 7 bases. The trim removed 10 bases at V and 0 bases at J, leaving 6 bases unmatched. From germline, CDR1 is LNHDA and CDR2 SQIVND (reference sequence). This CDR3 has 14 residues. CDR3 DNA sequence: TGTGCCACGAACAGGGGACCCTCTGGAAACACCATATATTTT. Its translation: CATNRGPSGNTIYF.

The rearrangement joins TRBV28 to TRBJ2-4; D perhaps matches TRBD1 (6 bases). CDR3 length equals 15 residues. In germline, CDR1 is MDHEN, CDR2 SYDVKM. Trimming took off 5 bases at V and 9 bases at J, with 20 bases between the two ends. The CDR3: CASSMDSSSKGIQYF. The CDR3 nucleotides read TGTGCCAGCAGTATGGACAGTTCTAGCAAGGGCATTCAGTACTTC.

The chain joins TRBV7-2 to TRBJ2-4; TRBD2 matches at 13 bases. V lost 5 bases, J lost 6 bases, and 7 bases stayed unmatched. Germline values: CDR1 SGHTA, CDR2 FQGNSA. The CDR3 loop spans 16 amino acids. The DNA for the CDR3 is TGTGCCAGCAGCCTTCGACTAGCGGGAGGATTAAACATTCAGTACTTC. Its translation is CASSLRLAGGLNIQYF. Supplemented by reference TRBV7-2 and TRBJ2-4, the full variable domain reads GAGVSQSPSNKVTEKGKDVELRCDPISGHTALYWYRQSLGQGLEFLIYFQGNSAPDKSGLPSDRFSAERTGGSVSTLTIQRTQQEDSAVYLCASSLRLAGGLNIQYFGAGTRLSVL.

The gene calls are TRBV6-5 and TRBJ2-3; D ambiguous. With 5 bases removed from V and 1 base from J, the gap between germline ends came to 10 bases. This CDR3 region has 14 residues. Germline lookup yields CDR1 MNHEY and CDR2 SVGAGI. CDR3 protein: CASSAVWRTDTQYF. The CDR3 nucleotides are TGTGCCAGCAGTGCCGTCTGGCGCACAGATACGCAGTATTTT.

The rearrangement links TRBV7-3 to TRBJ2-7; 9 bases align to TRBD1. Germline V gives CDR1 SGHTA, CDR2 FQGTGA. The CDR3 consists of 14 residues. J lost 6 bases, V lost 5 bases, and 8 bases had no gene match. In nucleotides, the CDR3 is TGTGCCAGCAGCCCGAACAGGGGGCTGGGCGAGCAGTACTTC. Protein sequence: CASSPNRGLGEQYF.

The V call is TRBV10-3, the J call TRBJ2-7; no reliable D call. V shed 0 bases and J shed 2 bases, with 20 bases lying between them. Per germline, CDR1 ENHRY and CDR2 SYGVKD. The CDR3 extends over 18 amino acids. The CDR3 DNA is TGTGCCATCAGTGAGTCCCCAGACCGGGCCTCCAGAACCTACGAGCAGTACTTC. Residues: CAISESPDRASRTYEQYF.

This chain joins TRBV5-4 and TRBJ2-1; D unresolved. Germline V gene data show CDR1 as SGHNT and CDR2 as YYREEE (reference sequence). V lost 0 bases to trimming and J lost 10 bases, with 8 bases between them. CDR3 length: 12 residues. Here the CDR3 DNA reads TGTGCCAGCAGCTTGGAGGGTGACGAGCAGTTCTTC. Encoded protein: CASSLEGDEQFF. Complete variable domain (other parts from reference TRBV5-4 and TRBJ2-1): ETGVTQSPTHLIKTRGQQVTLRCSSQSGHNTVSWYQQALGQGPQFIFQYYREEENGRGNFPPRFSGLQFPNYSSELNVNALELDDSALYLCASSLEGDEQFFGPGTRLTVL.

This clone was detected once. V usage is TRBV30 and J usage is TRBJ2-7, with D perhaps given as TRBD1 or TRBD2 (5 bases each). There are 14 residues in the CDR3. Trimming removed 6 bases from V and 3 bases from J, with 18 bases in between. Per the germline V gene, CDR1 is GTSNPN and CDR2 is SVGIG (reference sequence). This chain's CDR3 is CACVWVGVSYEQYF. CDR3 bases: TGTGCCTGCGTATGGGTGGGGGTAAGCTACGAGCAGTACTTC.

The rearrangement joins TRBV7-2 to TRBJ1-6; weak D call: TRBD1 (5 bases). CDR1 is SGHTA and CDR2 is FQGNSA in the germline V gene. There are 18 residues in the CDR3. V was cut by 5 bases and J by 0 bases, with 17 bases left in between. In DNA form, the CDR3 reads TGTGCCAGCAGCCCCCCCGGGGCTCGCAGCTCCTATAATTCACCCCTCCACTTT. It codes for CASSPPGARSSYNSPLHF.

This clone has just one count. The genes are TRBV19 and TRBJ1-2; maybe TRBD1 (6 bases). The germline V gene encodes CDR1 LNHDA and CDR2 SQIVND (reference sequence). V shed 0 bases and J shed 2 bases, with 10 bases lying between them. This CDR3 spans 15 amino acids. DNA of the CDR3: TGTGCCAGTAGTATAGATCGGGGGCGGAACTATGGCTACACCTTC. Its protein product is CASSIDRGRNYGYTF.

Written as DNA, the CDR3 is TGCGCCAGCAGCCCTATTCCGTCCACAGATACGCAGTATTTT. Translation: CASSPIPSTDTQYF. The chain is built from TRBV5-1 and TRBJ2-3; unclear D gene. Per the germline V gene, CDR1 is SGHRS and CDR2 is YFSETQ. This CDR3 spans 14 amino acids. V shed 4 bases and J shed 2 bases, with 11 bases lying between them.

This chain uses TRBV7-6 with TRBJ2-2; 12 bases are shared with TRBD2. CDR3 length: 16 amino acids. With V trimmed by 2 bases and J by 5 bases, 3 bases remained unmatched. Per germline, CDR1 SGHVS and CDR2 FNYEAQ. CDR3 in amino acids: CASSLMTSGRTGELFF. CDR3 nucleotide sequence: TGTGCCAGCAGCTTAATGACTAGCGGGAGAACCGGGGAGCTGTTTTTT.

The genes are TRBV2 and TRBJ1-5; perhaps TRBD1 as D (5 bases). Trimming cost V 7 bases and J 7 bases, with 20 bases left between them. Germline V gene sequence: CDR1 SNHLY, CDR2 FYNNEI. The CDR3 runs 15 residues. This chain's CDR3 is CASTPTVLLPQPQHF. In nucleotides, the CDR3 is TGTGCCAGCACCCCGACAGTTCTCCTTCCCCAGCCCCAGCATTTT.

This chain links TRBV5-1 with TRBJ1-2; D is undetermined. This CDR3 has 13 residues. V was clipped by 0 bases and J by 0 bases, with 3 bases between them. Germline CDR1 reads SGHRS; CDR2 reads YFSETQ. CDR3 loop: CASSLEANYGYTF. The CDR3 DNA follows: TGCGCCAGCAGCTTGGAGGCTAACTATGGCTACACCTTC.

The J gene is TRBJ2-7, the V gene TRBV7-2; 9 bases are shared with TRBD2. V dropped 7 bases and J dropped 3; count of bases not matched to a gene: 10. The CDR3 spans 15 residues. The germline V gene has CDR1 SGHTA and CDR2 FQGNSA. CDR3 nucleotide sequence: TGTGCCAGCACCCGCGGGGGGGCGAAAGGCTACGAGCAGTACTTC. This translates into CASTRGGAKGYEQYF.

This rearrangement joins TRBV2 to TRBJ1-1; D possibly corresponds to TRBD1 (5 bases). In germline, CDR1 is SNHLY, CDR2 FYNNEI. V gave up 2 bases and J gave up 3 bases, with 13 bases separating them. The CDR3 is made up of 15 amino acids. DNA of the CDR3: TGTGCCAGCAGTGAAAACCCAGGGAAGGACACTGAAGCTTTCTTT. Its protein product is CASSENPGKDTEAFF.

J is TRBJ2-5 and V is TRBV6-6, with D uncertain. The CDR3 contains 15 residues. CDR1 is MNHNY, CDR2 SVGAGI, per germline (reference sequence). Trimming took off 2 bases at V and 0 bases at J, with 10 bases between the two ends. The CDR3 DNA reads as TGTGCCAGCAGTTACACCACTTGGTACCAAGAGACCCAGTACTTC. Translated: CASSYTTWYQETQYF.

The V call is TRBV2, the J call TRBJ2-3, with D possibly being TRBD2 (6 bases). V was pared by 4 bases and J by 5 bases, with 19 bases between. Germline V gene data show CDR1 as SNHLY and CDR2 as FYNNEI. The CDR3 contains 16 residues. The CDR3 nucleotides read TGTGCCAGCAGTGGTGGGGTGACTAGTGTGGAAGATACGCAGTATTTT. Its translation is CASSGGVTSVEDTQYF.

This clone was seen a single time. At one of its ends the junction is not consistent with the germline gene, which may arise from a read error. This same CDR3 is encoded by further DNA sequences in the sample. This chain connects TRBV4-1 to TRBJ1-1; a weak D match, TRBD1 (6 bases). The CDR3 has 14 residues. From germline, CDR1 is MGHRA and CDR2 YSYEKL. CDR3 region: CASSRTERGTEAFF. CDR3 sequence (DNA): TGCGCCAGCAGCCGGACAGAGAGGGGCACTGAGGCTTTCTTT.

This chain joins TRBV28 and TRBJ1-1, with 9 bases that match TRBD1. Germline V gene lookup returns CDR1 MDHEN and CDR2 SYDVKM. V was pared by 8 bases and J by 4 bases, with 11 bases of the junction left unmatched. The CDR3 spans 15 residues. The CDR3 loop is CASGPYTGGVTEAFF. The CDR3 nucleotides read TGTGCCAGCGGTCCGTATACAGGGGGCGTCACTGAAGCTTTCTTT.

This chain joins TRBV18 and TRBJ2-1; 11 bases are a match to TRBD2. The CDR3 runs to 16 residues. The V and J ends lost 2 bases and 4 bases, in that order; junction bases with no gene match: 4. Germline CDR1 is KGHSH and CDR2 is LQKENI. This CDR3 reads CASSPGGTSGYNEQFF. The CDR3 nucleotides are TGTGCCAGCTCACCAGGCGGGACTAGCGGTTACAATGAGCAGTTCTTC. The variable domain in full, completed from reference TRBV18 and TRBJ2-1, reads NAGVMQNPRHLVRRRGQEARLRCSPMKGHSHVYWYRQLPEEGLKFMVYLQKENIIDESGMPKERFSAEFPKEGPSILRIQQVVRGDSAAYFCASSPGGTSGYNEQFFGPGTRLTVL.

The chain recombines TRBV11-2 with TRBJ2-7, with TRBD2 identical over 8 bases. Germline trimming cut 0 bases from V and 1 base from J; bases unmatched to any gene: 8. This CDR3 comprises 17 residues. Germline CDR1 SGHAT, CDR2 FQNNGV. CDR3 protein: CASSLDQVLAGSYEQYF. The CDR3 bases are TGTGCCAGCAGCTTAGATCAGGTGCTAGCGGGTTCCTACGAGCAGTACTTC.

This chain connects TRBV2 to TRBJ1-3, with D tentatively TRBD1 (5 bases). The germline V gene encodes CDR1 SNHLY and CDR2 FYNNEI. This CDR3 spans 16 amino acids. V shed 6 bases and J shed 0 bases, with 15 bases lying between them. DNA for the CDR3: TGTGCCAGCAGCCAACAACAGGCCAGCTCTGGAAACACCATATATTTT. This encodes CASSQQQASSGNTIYF.

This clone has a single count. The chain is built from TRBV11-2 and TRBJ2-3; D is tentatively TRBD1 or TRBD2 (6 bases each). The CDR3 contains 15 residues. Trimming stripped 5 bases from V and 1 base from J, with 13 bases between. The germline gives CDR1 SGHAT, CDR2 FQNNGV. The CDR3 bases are TGTGCCAGCAGCCCGAGGGGGGCGGGCACAGATACGCAGTATTTT. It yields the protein CASSPRGAGTDTQYF.

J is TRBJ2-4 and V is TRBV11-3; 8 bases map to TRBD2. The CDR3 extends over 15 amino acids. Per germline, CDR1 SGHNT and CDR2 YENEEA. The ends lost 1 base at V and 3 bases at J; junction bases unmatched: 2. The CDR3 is CASSLGGGRKNIQYF. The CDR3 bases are TGTGCCAGCAGCTTAGGCGGGGGGCGCAAAAACATTCAGTACTTC.

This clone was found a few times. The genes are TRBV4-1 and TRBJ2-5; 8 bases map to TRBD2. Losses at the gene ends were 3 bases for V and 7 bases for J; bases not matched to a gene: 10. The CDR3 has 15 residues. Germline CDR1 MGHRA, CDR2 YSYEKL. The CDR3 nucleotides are TGCGCCAGCAGCCACCCCCCGGGACGGGAGGGGACCCAGTACTTC. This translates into CASSHPPGREGTQYF.

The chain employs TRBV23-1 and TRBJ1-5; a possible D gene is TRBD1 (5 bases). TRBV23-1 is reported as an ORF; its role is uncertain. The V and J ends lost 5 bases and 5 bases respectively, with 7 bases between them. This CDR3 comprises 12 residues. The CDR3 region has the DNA TGCGCCAGCAGTAGAGGGGATCAGCCCCAGCATTTT. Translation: CASSRGDQPQHF.

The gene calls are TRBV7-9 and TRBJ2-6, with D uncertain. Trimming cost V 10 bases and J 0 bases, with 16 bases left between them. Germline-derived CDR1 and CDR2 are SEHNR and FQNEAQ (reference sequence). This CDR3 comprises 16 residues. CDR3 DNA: TGTGCCACCGTAACGTCAGGATACTCTGGGGCCAACGTCCTGACTTTC. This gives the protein CATVTSGYSGANVLTF.